The entry that follows covers one T cell receptor beta chain sequence. Other DNA sequences within the sample encode an identical CDR3. This specimen comes from a study of blood T cell repertoires in COVID-19. As for the study in general: The cDNA or gDNA used as material had been derived from T cells, B-cell-depleted T cells, or PBMCs.

Per the study methods: Scientists estimated how many nucleated cells there were by amplifying reference gene primers. The repertoire was sequenced with immunoSEQ multiplex PCR; TCRdb's copy has only in-frame clones and lacks some. V, J and clone size derive from that table, while D and trimming were established from the DNA sequence. The sample has a few hundred thousand clones; around 85% are singletons. Germline CDR1 reads SGDLS; CDR2 reads YYNGEE. The CDR3 is 12 amino acids. The ends lost 5 bases at V and 5 bases at J; junction bases unmatched: 2. The chain employs TRBV9 and TRBJ1-2, with 8 bases identical to TRBD1. This clonotype was obtained from a young woman with acute or convalescent COVID-19. The sequencing input was peripheral blood. The CDR3 bases are TGTGCCAGCAGGACAGGGGAATATGGCTACACCTTC. Its protein is CASRTGEYGYTF.